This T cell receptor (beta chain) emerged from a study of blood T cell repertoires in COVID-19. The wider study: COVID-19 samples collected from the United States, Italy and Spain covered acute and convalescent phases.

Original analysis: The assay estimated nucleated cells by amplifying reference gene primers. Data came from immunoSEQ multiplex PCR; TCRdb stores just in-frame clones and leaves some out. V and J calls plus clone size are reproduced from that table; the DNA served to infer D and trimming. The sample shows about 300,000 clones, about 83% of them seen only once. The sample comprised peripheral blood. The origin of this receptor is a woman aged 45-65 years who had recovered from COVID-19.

The CDR3 protein is CASSGGEGRNSPLHF. The CDR3 coding sequence is TGTGCCAGCAGTGGCGGGGAGGGGCGGAATTCACCCCTCCACTTT. This sequence joins TRBV28 and TRBJ1-6, with a weak D call TRBD1 (5 bases). This CDR3 has 15 residues. Germline V CDR1 and CDR2: MDHEN, SYDVKM. V was clipped by 5 bases and J by 7 bases, with 15 bases between them. Combining the CDR3 with reference TRBV28 and TRBJ1-6 gives the whole variable domain DVKVTQSSRYLVKRTGEKVFLECVQDMDHENMFWYRQDPGLGLRLIYFSYDVKMKEKGDIPEGYSVSREKKERFSLILESASTNQTSMYLCASSGGEGRNSPLHFGNGTRLTVT.